The 16 T cell receptor beta chains below come from one sample, sequenced in a study of T-cell memory formation after mild COVID-19. TCRdb re-derived calls from the 5' RACE reads in MiXCR, one entry per CDR3 protein. The sample carries roughly 450,000 distinct CDR3 sequences, roughly 18% recorded once. Sequencing was done on a sample of PBMCs or a T cell subset sorted from them (not recorded which). These receptors all come from a man between 18 and 35 years old who had mild COVID-19 (a few samples of this study predate the infection). Cell type and time point are not known.

This clonotype was seen only a few times. The rearrangement links TRBV6-5 to TRBJ1-5; D not resolved. The CDR3 is 16 residues long. Deletions cut 0 bases from V and 4 bases from J, with 13 bases between. Per the germline V gene, CDR1 is MNHEY and CDR2 is SVGAGI. The CDR3 loop reads CASSYSPAGPNQPQHF. The CDR3 nucleotides are TGTGCCAGCAGTTACTCCCCCGCCGGACCTAATCAGCCCCAGCATTTT.

The rearrangement links TRBV12-3 or TRBV12-4 to TRBJ2-2; no definite D call. The CDR3 spans 13 residues. V dropped 1 base and J dropped 8 bases, with 8 bases sitting between them. Here the CDR3 DNA reads TGTGCCAGCAGTTTAGGCAGAAAAGGGGAGCTGTTTTTT. Amino acid sequence: CASSLGRKGELFF.

This clonotype was detected many times. This chain uses TRBV10-3 with TRBJ1-6; D is uncertain. Germline V gene sequence: CDR1 ENHRY, CDR2 SYGVKD. The CDR3 runs to 12 residues. V was clipped by 8 bases and J by 8 bases, with 10 bases between them. CDR3 amino acids: CAIGGSDSPLHF. For the CDR3, the DNA is TGTGCCATCGGCGGATCGGATTCACCCCTCCACTTT.

The rearrangement joins TRBV15 to TRBJ1-2; D might be TRBD1 (5 bases). Trimming shortened V by 1 base and J by 10 bases, and 19 bases separated the two germline ends. Germline CDR1 and CDR2: LNHNV and YYDKDF (reference sequence). The CDR3 has 15 residues. CDR3 sequence (DNA): TGTGCCACCAGCAGAGGGGGGGGGAATCGATTGGACTACACCTTC. This gives the protein CATSRGGGNRLDYTF.

This clonotype was counted between two and nine times. The V gene is TRBV4-3, the J gene TRBJ1-4; 7 bases fit TRBD1. This CDR3 comprises 14 residues. Looked up from germline, CDR1 is LGHNA and CDR2 is YSLEER. V dropped 0 bases and J dropped 7; count of bases not matched to a gene: 2. The CDR3 loop reads CASSQDSGGEKLFF. The CDR3 nucleotides are TGCGCCAGCAGCCAAGATTCAGGGGGTGAAAAACTGTTTTTT.

CDR3 DNA sequence: TGCGCCAGCAGAGGACTAGCGGGGGCAGAGACCCAGTACTTC. It encodes CASRGLAGAETQYF. J is TRBJ2-5 and V is TRBV10-2; TRBD2 matches 13 bases. The CDR3 is 14 amino acids. Germline CDR1 and CDR2: WSHSY and SAAADI. The ends lost 6 bases at V and 4 bases at J; junction bases unmatched: 2.

The sample holds a few counts of this clonotype. This rearrangement joins TRBV7-3 to TRBJ2-7; D remains unclear. Germline V lookup: CDR1 SGHTA, CDR2 FQGTGA. The V end was cut by 2 bases, the J end by 0 bases, with 8 bases between. CDR3 length: 14 amino acids. CDR3 DNA sequence: TGTGCCAGCAGCTTACGTCCGGGCTCCTACGAGCAGTACTTC. It yields the protein CASSLRPGSYEQYF.

The rearrangement uses TRBV7-9 and TRBJ1-5; TRBD1 agrees at 7 bases. V lost 5 bases to trimming and J lost 5 bases; unmatched junction nucleotides: 6. In germline, CDR1 is SEHNR, CDR2 FQNEAQ (reference sequence). The CDR3 has 14 residues. The CDR3 coding sequence is TGTGCCAGCAGCGCGACAGGGTCGGATCAGCCCCAGCATTTT. This translates into CASSATGSDQPQHF.

The rearrangement joins TRBV5-1 to TRBJ2-7; 7 nucleotides align to TRBD1. This CDR3 spans 12 amino acids. V shed 7 bases and J 3 bases; nucleotides not matched to a gene: 4. The germline CDR1 and CDR2 sequences are SGHRS and YFSETQ. The CDR3 bases are TGCGCCAGCCGGGGACAGTTCTACGAGCAGTACTTC. Protein sequence: CASRGQFYEQYF.

The chain has TRBV5-4 and TRBJ2-1; 13 bases agree with TRBD2. The germline CDR1 and CDR2 sequences are SGHNT and YYREEE (reference sequence). The V and J ends lost 0 bases and 6 bases, in that order; junction bases with no gene match: 6. There are 17 residues in the CDR3. CDR3 loop: CASSLELAGGPSNEQFF. In nucleotides, the CDR3 is TGTGCCAGCAGCTTGGAACTAGCGGGGGGGCCGTCCAATGAGCAGTTCTTC.

This chain joins TRBV5-1 and TRBJ2-3; 13 nucleotides line up with TRBD2. Germline CDR1 SGHRS, CDR2 YFSETQ. The CDR3 sequence is 17 residues long. V was clipped by 4 bases and J by 2 bases; unmatched bases: 7. The CDR3 sequence is CASSNPTSGGPTDTQYF. DNA of the CDR3: TGCGCCAGCAGCAACCCGACTAGCGGGGGGCCCACAGATACGCAGTATTTT. The variable domain in full, completed from reference TRBV5-1 and TRBJ2-3, reads KAGVTQTPRYLIKTRGQQVTLSCSPISGHRSVSWYQQTPGQGLQFLFEYFSETQRNKGNFPGRFSGRQFSNSRSEMNVSTLELGDSALYLCASSNPTSGGPTDTQYFGPGTRLTVL.

This clonotype was seen a few times. The gene calls are TRBV7-9 and TRBJ2-2; unclear D gene. The germline gives CDR1 SEHNR, CDR2 FQNEAQ (reference sequence). CDR3 length: 13 residues. V was shortened by 3 bases and J by 6 bases, with 8 bases between the two germline ends. In nucleotides, the CDR3 is TGTGCCAGCAGCTTTACCGGGCCCGGGGAGCTGTTTTTT. Its protein product is CASSFTGPGELFF.

This clonotype was detected many times. The V call is TRBV5-1, the J call TRBJ2-7, with D possibly TRBD2 on 5 matching bases. The CDR3 length is 13 residues. Trimming took 4 bases from V and 4 from J, leaving 12 bases between them. Germline CDR1 SGHRS, CDR2 YFSETQ. This CDR3 reads CASSIHPGYEQYF. The DNA of the CDR3 is TGCGCCAGCAGCATTCATCCGGGATACGAGCAGTACTTC.

This clonotype appeared a few times. The chain uses TRBV6-2 or TRBV6-3 and TRBJ1-1; the match to TRBD1 covers 11 bases. The V gene's germline CDR1 is MNHEY and CDR2 SVGEGT. The V and J ends lost 6 bases and 4 bases, in that order; junction bases with no gene match: 7. The CDR3 consists of 15 residues. This CDR3 reads CASSRTGGAITEAFF. DNA of the CDR3: TGTGCCAGCAGCCGGACAGGGGGCGCGATCACTGAAGCTTTCTTT.

The chain recombines TRBV6-6 with TRBJ1-4, with unresolved D. This CDR3 region has 13 residues. Germline CDR1 MNHNY, CDR2 SVGAGI (reference sequence). Trimming removed 2 bases from V and 8 bases from J, with 9 bases in between. In DNA form, the CDR3 reads TGTGCCAGCAGTTACACGGTACGGGAAAAACTGTTTTTT. It codes for CASSYTVREKLFF.

In its sample, this clonotype was seen a few times. V gene TRBV5-4 combines with J gene TRBJ1-6; unclear D gene. Germline values: CDR1 SGHNT, CDR2 YYREEE (reference sequence). The V end lost 2 bases, the J end lost 8 bases, and 11 bases lay between the germline ends. The CDR3 sequence is 14 residues long. The CDR3 is CASSFGNGDSPLHF. The CDR3 bases are TGTGCCAGCAGCTTCGGGAACGGAGATTCACCCCTCCACTTT.